A selection of T cell receptor beta chains follows, all from one sample in a study of T cell responses to AZD1222 COVID-19 vaccine. Repertoires were generated with immunoSEQ multiplex PCR, while TCRdb's copy carries only in-frame clones and drops some. The profile covers over 100,000 clones, with roughly four fifths appearing a single time and approximately 10% taken by the ten largest. The sequencing used peripheral blood, collected on day 0 of AZD1222 vaccination. These receptors were taken from an adult in good health. Each CDR3 is given with its conserved first and last residue. The D gene is left open where the match is weak. The size of a clone is reported for some rows only, either as once, few or many, or as a class for expanded clones.

>14|TRBV5-1|-|TRBJ1-3|-
CASSPQDSGNTIYF
TGCGCCAGCAGCCCCCAGGACTCTGGAAACACCATATATTTT
>14|TRBV5-4|-|TRBJ2-1|-
CASSLVSEYNEQFF
TGTGCCAGCAGCTTGGTGAGCGAGTACAATGAGCAGTTCTTC
>15|TRBV7-7|once|TRBJ2-7|-
CASSLTAVPNDEQYF
TGTGCTAGCAGCTTGACAGCGGTACCTAACGACGAGCAGTACTTC
>17|TRBV4-1|many|TRBJ1-2|-
CASSQGVSQRRNYGYTF
TGCGCCAGCAGCCAAGGAGTTTCACAGCGACGTAACTATGGCTACACCTTC
>15|TRBV5-1|few|TRBJ2-2|-
CASKTRSGLSGELFF
TGCGCCAGCAAGACGAGGTCGGGTCTCTCCGGGGAGCTGTTTTTT
>14|TRBV15|-|TRBJ2-5|-
CATSRDSSQETQYF
TGTGCCACCAGCAGAGACTCCAGTCAAGAGACCCAGTACTTC
>15|TRBV7-9|once|TRBJ1-6|-
CASGDGVTYNSPLHF
TGTGCCAGCGGCGATGGAGTTACCTATAATTCACCCCTCCACTTT
>14|TRBV7-2|-|TRBJ2-7|-
CASSLARQTYEQYF
TGTGCCAGCAGCTTAGCGAGGCAGACCTACGAGCAGTACTTC
>13|TRBV29-1|-|TRBJ1-2|-
CSVARITNYGYTF
TGCAGCGTTGCACGGATAACTAACTATGGCTACACCTTC
>15|TRBV6-5|-|TRBJ1-3|TRBD1
CASSRQGATGNTIYF
TGTGCCAGCAGTCGACAGGGGGCGACTGGAAACACCATATATTTT
>17|TRBV7-2|few|TRBJ1-3|TRBD1
CASSLVGTAVSGNTIYF
TGTGCCAGCAGCTTAGTTGGGACAGCAGTCTCTGGAAACACCATATATTTT
>12|TRBV5-6|-|TRBJ1-5|-
CASSYPNQPQHF
TGTGCCAGCAGCTACCCGAATCAGCCCCAGCATTTT
>17|TRBV9|once|TRBJ2-7|-
CASSPQDVRARDYEQYF
TGTGCCAGCAGCCCTCAAGATGTGAGGGCGCGCGACTACGAGCAGTACTTC
>15|TRBV5-4|-|TRBJ1-2|TRBD1
CASSLGGTVYYGYTF
TGTGCCAGCAGCTTGGGGGGGACAGTCTACTATGGCTACACCTTC
>15|TRBV15|-|TRBJ2-3|TRBD2
CATAGLAGGIDTQYF
TGTGCCACCGCAGGGCTAGCGGGAGGTATAGATACGCAGTATTTT
>16|TRBV7-2|-|TRBJ1-5|TRBD1
CASSFDQGGMNQPQHF
TGTGCCAGCAGCTTTGACCAGGGGGGGATGAATCAGCCCCAGCATTTT
>15|TRBV28|-|TRBJ2-6|-
CASSLGTSGANVLTF
TGTGCCAGCAGTTTAGGAACATCTGGGGCCAACGTCCTGACTTTC
>13|TRBV28|-|TRBJ1-2|-
CASSSLQGRGYTF
TGTGCCAGCAGTAGCCTTCAGGGTCGGGGCTACACCTTC